A single TCR beta chain is shown here with its context. As handled by the study authors: Estimation of nucleated cell counts was performed using reference gene primer amplification. The table came from immunoSEQ multiplex PCR; TCRdb's copy has only in-frame clones and leaves some out. V, J and clone size reflect that table, while D and trimming were determined from the DNA. The table has 150,000 to 200,000 clones, 70% to 90% seen once. This record belongs to a study of blood T cell repertoires in COVID-19. Looking at the study overall: There were acute and convalescent COVID-19 samples, and they came from the United States, Italy and Spain. Sources were T cells, B-cell-depleted T cells, or PBMCs; the material itself was cDNA or gDNA.

Sequencing input: peripheral blood. The sequence derives from a man between 60 and 75 years old with active or convalescent COVID-19.

The chain's CDR3 is CASRVGYEQYF. The CDR3 DNA sequence: TGTGCCAGCCGGGTCGGCTACGAGCAGTACTTC. This chain links TRBV2 with TRBJ2-7; D is unresolved. The germline V gene encodes CDR1 SNHLY and CDR2 FYNNEI. The CDR3 loop spans 11 amino acids. The V end lost 8 bases, the J end lost 3 bases, and 8 bases lay between the germline ends.